Listed below are T cell receptor beta chains from one sample, sequenced in a study of a mutant IDH1 vaccine in newly diagnosed glioma. The antigens for these receptors are not known. Assay: immunoSEQ multiplex PCR; the TCRdb copy retains only in-frame clones and omits some. This sample has approximately 34,000 clones, with approximately 89% found just once. The sequences come from PBMCs, collected from a glioma patient whose treatment included an IDH1 peptide vaccine. Source of these receptors: a middle-aged man with glioma. The conserved cysteine and the conserved F or W are not part of the CDR3 here.

J | V | CDR3
TRBJ2-5 | TRBV28 | ASSFGVQGGWGETQY
TRBJ2-5 | TRBV13 | ASSLYSGGQETQY
TRBJ2-4 | TRBV5-6 | ASSPRGAKNIQY
TRBJ1-3 | TRBV5-1 | ASSLEGSGSGNTIY
TRBJ2-7 | TRBV18 | ASSRGTGENEQY
TRBJ2-1 | TRBV27 | ASSPDFGRASGERADEQF
TRBJ2-5 | TRBV10-3 | AISGASGGPQETQY
TRBJ2-1 | TRBV5-4 | ASSLARGEQF
TRBJ2-7 | TRBV11-2 | ASSLQRTGIYEQY
TRBJ1-5 | TRBV10-3 | AIRGDRSNQPQH
TRBJ1-4 | TRBV10-3 | AISESGGSGYEKLF
TRBJ1-2 | TRBV6-1 | ANQGAWGYT
TRBJ2-7 | TRBV19 | ASSIQGALSYEQY
TRBJ2-1 | TRBV5-4 | ASSLPLAGGHSGNEQF
TRBJ1-5 | TRBV18 | ASSPTTGDRQPQH
TRBJ1-5 | TRBV7-2 | ASSSPRGQGIHQPQH
TRBJ2-1 | TRBV9 | ASSATDGLAGARF
TRBJ2-1 | TRBV6-5 | ASSYSTSGVYNEQF
TRBJ2-2 | TRBV4-3 | ASSRGDRGTGELF
TRBJ1-2 | TRBV19 | ASGRGRGNYGYT
TRBJ1-4 | TRBV5-5 | ASSLLGGQGEKLF
TRBJ1-1 | TRBV19 | ASSRLGGRENTEAF
TRBJ1-1 | TRBV7-2 | ASSLGQGAEAF
TRBJ1-2 | TRBV5-4 | ASRAGTGYIYGYT
TRBJ1-5 | TRBV28 | ASSLAQGAANQPQH
TRBJ2-3 | TRBV7-2 | ASSLDTDTQY
TRBJ2-2 | TRBV19 | ASSMRSVSNTGELF
TRBJ2-3 | TRBV27 | ASSGTASTDTQY
TRBJ1-3 | TRBV7-2 | ASSRVGTSGNTIY
TRBJ1-4 | TRBV29-1 | SVGASGQPNEKLF
TRBJ2-3 | TRBV30 | AWSITGADTQY
TRBJ2-7 | TRBV28 | ASSSRSPINEQY
TRBJ1-2 | TRBV19 | ASGSRRGQDYGYT
TRBJ1-5 | TRBV7-2 | ASSLIGTVQNQPQH
TRBJ2-3 | TRBV29-1 | SVEEGLDTQY
TRBJ1-4 | TRBV5-8 | ASSFGATGEKLF
TRBJ1-3 | TRBV4-2 | ASSQANRLSGNTIY
TRBJ2-3 | TRBV6-6 | ASRRGTTSTDTQY
TRBJ2-2 | TRBV7-7 | ASSLLQGYTGELF
TRBJ1-6 | TRBV5-6 | ASSPRTGGRSPLH
TRBJ1-1 | TRBV27 | ASSFRGLHTEAF
TRBJ2-3 | TRBV29-1 | SVEEYPVGDTQY